This is a list of T cell receptor beta chains from one sample in a study of OX40 agonist ivuxolimab in advanced cancers. Profiled with immunoSEQ multiplex PCR; TCRdb holds only in-frame clones, not every one. The table includes about 120,000 clones, roughly 95% detected once. The source was CD4+ or CD8+ T cells sorted from blood, collected in a trial of the OX40 agonist ivuxolimab. The receptors shown here come from an adult with an advanced solid tumor such as melanoma, head and neck, liver or kidney cancer. Each CDR3 is given with its conserved first and last residue. D genes are given only for firm matches. For some rows the clone size is stated as once, few or many, or as a class when expanded; others skip it.

D | size | J | V | CDR3 | DNA
NA | once | TRBJ2-2 | TRBV7-6 | CASSLMGLANTGELFF | TGTGCCAGCAGCTTAATGGGGCTAGCAAACACCGGGGAGCTGTTTTTT
TRBD1 | NA | TRBJ1-2 | TRBV9 | CASSVGTGPNYGYTF | TGTGCCAGCAGCGTAGGGACAGGCCCTAACTATGGCTACACCTTC
NA | NA | TRBJ2-3 | TRBV7-3 | CASSLNFHAGTDTQYF | TGTGCCAGCAGCTTAAACTTTCACGCGGGCACAGATACGCAGTATTTT
NA | NA | TRBJ2-1 | TRBV23-1 | CASSHSRTNEQFF | TGCGCCAGCAGTCATTCCCGGACTAATGAGCAGTTCTTC
NA | NA | TRBJ2-1 | TRBV4-2 | CASSPSGGGSYNEQFF | TGTGCCAGCAGCCCCTCTGGAGGGGGCTCCTACAATGAGCAGTTCTTC
TRBD1 | NA | TRBJ1-2 | TRBV7-8 | CASSLAGQENYGYTF | TGTGCCAGCAGCTTAGCAGGACAGGAGAACTATGGCTACACCTTC
NA | NA | TRBJ2-5 | TRBV25-1 | CASSEFGVLGTQYF | TGTGCCAGCAGTGAATTTGGGGTCTTAGGGACCCAGTACTTC
NA | NA | TRBJ1-1 | TRBV7-8 | CASSQAGWNTEAFF | TGTGCCAGCAGCCAGGCGGGGTGGAACACTGAAGCTTTCTTT
TRBD1 | NA | TRBJ2-3 | TRBV5-1 | CASRTTTGQITDTQYF | TGCGCCAGCAGAACGACTACGGGACAGATCACAGATACGCAGTATTTT
NA | NA | TRBJ1-3 | TRBV5-4 | CASSRRTGTIYF | TGTGCCAGCAGCCGACGGACCGGCACCATATATTTT
NA | NA | TRBJ2-1 | TRBV7-8 | CASSITLANEQFF | TGTGCCAGCAGCATCACACTAGCAAATGAGCAGTTCTTC
TRBD1 | NA | TRBJ1-1 | TRBV6-1 | CASSEDRGYSSDLNTEAFF | TGTGCCAGCAGTGAGGACAGGGGTTATTCCTCCGATCTGAACACTGAAGCTTTCTTT
TRBD1 | NA | TRBJ1-4 | TRBV6-5 | CASSYPQGATNEKLFF | TGTGCCAGCAGTTACCCACAGGGGGCAACTAATGAAAAACTGTTTTTT
NA | NA | TRBJ2-7 | TRBV6-5 | CASKRGSSYEQYF | TGTGCCAGCAAACGAGGAAGCTCCTACGAGCAGTACTTC
TRBD2 | once | TRBJ2-1 | TRBV7-2 | CASSSRAGAYNEQFF | TGTGCCAGCAGCTCTCGGGCGGGGGCCTACAATGAGCAGTTCTTC
TRBD2 | NA | TRBJ2-5 | TRBV10-3 | CAIGRLAGTSKETQYF | TGTGCCATCGGGCGTCTAGCCGGGACTAGTAAAGAGACCCAGTACTTC
TRBD1 | NA | TRBJ1-4 | TRBV6-1 | CASTWDRGGNEKLFF | TGTGCCAGCACCTGGGACAGGGGAGGTAATGAAAAACTGTTTTTT
TRBD2 | NA | TRBJ2-1 | TRBV15 | CATSRGGTSGINEQFF | TGTGCCACCAGCAGAGGGGGGACTAGCGGGATCAATGAGCAGTTCTTC
NA | NA | TRBJ1-4 | TRBV6-1 | CASRETNMGEKLFF | TGTGCCAGCAGGGAGACAAACATGGGGGAAAAACTGTTTTTT
TRBD2 | NA | TRBJ2-5 | TRBV14 | CASSQVAGVRETQYF | TGTGCCAGCAGCCAGGTAGCGGGAGTCAGGGAGACCCAGTACTTC
NA | NA | TRBJ2-5 | TRBV18 | CASSPGQKETQYF | TGTGCCAGCTCACCCGGCCAGAAAGAGACCCAGTACTTC
TRBD1 | NA | TRBJ2-7 | TRBV5-4 | CASSAPGQAIYEQYF | TGTGCCAGCAGTGCGCCGGGACAGGCCATCTACGAGCAGTACTTC
TRBD1 | NA | TRBJ2-3 | TRBV6-6 | CASSYDRGKGDTQYF | TGTGCCAGCAGTTATGACAGGGGGAAGGGGGATACGCAGTATTTT